The 12 T cell receptor beta chains below all came from one sample that was sequenced in a study of spatial heterogeneity in lung cancer. MiXCR, applied by TCRdb to the 5' RACE reads, yields one record per CDR3 protein. This sample carries 55,000 to 70,000 distinct CDR3 sequences, around 6% of them seen once, and the ten largest clones take roughly 14%. Regarding time point: sample taken at primary tumor resection. Sample: PBMCs, taken at surgery. Receptors originate from a female donor with early-stage non-small cell lung cancer.

Many counts were recorded for this clonotype. This rearrangement joins TRBV28 to TRBJ1-1; D is ambiguous. V was shortened by 6 bases and J by 8 bases, with 13 bases between the two germline ends. The CDR3 loop spans 12 amino acids. CDR1 and CDR2 (germline): MDHEN, SYDVKM. CDR3 sequence reads: CASSLRGLEAFF. In DNA form, the CDR3 reads TGTGCCAGCAGCCTGCGGGGTTTGGAAGCTTTCTTT.

This clonotype was found many times. The rearrangement links TRBV24-1 to TRBJ2-3, with D perhaps matching TRBD2 (5 bases). This CDR3 has 14 amino acids. The germline V and J ends were trimmed by 5 bases and 2 bases, with 10 bases remaining between them. Germline loops: CDR1 KGHDR, CDR2 SFDVKD. The CDR3 region is CATSGVGVTDTQYF. In DNA form, the CDR3 reads TGTGCCACCAGTGGAGTCGGGGTCACAGATACGCAGTATTTT.

This clonotype was recorded many times. This chain uses TRBV27 with TRBJ2-1; maybe TRBD2 (6 bases). V was clipped by 5 bases and J by 7 bases, with 18 bases between them. The CDR3 loop spans 15 amino acids. Germline V gives CDR1 MNHEY, CDR2 SMNVEV (reference sequence). The CDR3 loop is CASSPSPGTANEQFF. Here the CDR3 DNA reads TGTGCCAGCAGTCCCAGTCCCGGGACTGCGAATGAGCAGTTCTTC.

This clonotype has a count of ten or more. V gene TRBV12-3 or TRBV12-4 combines with J gene TRBJ2-1, with TRBD2 as a possible D gene (5 bases). Trimming took 2 bases from V and 6 from J, leaving 11 bases between them. CDR3 length: 14 residues. Written as DNA, the CDR3 is TGTGCCAGCAGTTTACCCCAAGGGAGCAATGAGCAGTTCTTC. It specifies CASSLPQGSNEQFF.

The table lists this clonotype with many counts. V is TRBV5-1 and J is TRBJ2-1; the D gene is possibly TRBD2 (6 bases). The CDR3 length is 15 residues. Between the trimmed V and J ends, which lost 1 base and 2 bases, there was a span of 10 bases. Germline V gene lookup returns CDR1 SGHRS and CDR2 YFSETQ. CDR3 protein: CASSLTGAAYNEQFF. The CDR3 DNA sequence: TGCGCCAGCAGCTTGACGGGAGCGGCCTACAATGAGCAGTTCTTC. The variable domain in full, completed from reference TRBV5-1 and TRBJ2-1, reads KAGVTQTPRYLIKTRGQQVTLSCSPISGHRSVSWYQQTPGQGLQFLFEYFSETQRNKGNFPGRFSGRQFSNSRSEMNVSTLELGDSALYLCASSLTGAAYNEQFFGPGTRLTVL.

This clonotype was seen ten or more times. The V and J genes are TRBV7-9 and TRBJ1-2, with 8 bases fitting TRBD1. Germline CDR1 reads SEHNR; CDR2 reads FQNEAQ (reference sequence). The CDR3 loop spans 14 amino acids. Trimming at V came to 5 bases and at J to 3 bases, leaving 5 bases not matched to a gene. CDR3 in DNA: TGTGCCAGCAGCGCAGGGGGCGCATACTATGGCTACACCTTC. This encodes CASSAGGAYYGYTF.

This clonotype was seen repeatedly, ten times or more. This chain connects TRBV29-1 to TRBJ2-7; D may be TRBD1 (6 bases). The CDR3 consists of 13 residues. V was pared by 4 bases and J by 0 bases, with 10 bases between. Germline lookup yields CDR1 SQVTM and CDR2 ANQGSEA. Here the CDR3 reads CSVGQDSSYEQYF. As DNA, the CDR3 is TGCAGCGTTGGACAGGACAGCTCCTACGAGCAGTACTTC.

This clonotype was detected a few times. The chain has TRBV19 and TRBJ2-1; TRBD2 agrees at 11 bases. The CDR3 is 15 residues long. Germline-derived CDR1 and CDR2 are LNHDA and SQIVND (reference sequence). The trim removed 8 bases at V and 2 bases at J, leaving 5 bases unmatched. CDR3 sequence (DNA): TGTGCCAGTCGGACTAGCGGGTATACCTACAATGAGCAGTTCTTC. Translated: CASRTSGYTYNEQFF. The full variable domain, rest sourced from reference TRBV19 and TRBJ2-1, is DGGITQSPKYLFRKEGQNVTLSCEQNLNHDAMYWYRQDPGQGLRLIYYSQIVNDFQKGDIAEGYSVSREKKESFPLTVTSAQKNPTAFYLCASRTSGYTYNEQFFGPGTRLTVL.

This rearrangement joins TRBV20-1 to TRBJ1-5; unclear D gene. Per germline, CDR1 DFQATT and CDR2 SNEGSKA (reference sequence). CDR3 length: 12 residues. V dropped 5 bases and J dropped 7 bases, with 12 bases sitting between them. In DNA, the CDR3 is TGCAGTGCTCACGCGGTGAACCAGCCCCAGCATTTT. Its translation: CSAHAVNQPQHF.

This rearrangement joins TRBV12-3 or TRBV12-4 to TRBJ1-2; D might be TRBD1 (5 bases). CDR3 size: 16 residues. With 2 bases removed from V and 6 bases from J, the gap between germline ends came to 19 bases. This CDR3 reads CASSLITAPRANGYTF. CDR3 coding DNA: TGTGCCAGCAGTTTAATCACCGCGCCCAGGGCGAATGGCTACACCTTC.

This clonotype was picked up many times. The J gene is TRBJ2-1, the V gene TRBV12-3 or TRBV12-4, with D possibly being TRBD2 (6 bases). The length of the CDR3 is 17 residues. Trimming removed 0 bases from V and 9 bases from J, with 21 bases in between. CDR3 bases: TGTGCCAGCAGTTTAGCGCCGGGGCGGGATTTGTACGGTGAGCAGTTCTTC. Its protein product is CASSLAPGRDLYGEQFF.

This rearrangement joins TRBV11-2 to TRBJ2-3; unclear D gene. There are 13 residues in the CDR3. Germline V lookup: CDR1 SGHAT, CDR2 FQNNGV. V dropped 5 bases and J dropped 5 bases, with 11 bases sitting between them. The CDR3 nucleotides read TGTGCCAGCAGCCGCGCCGTCAGAGATACGCAGTATTTT. Amino acids: CASSRAVRDTQYF.